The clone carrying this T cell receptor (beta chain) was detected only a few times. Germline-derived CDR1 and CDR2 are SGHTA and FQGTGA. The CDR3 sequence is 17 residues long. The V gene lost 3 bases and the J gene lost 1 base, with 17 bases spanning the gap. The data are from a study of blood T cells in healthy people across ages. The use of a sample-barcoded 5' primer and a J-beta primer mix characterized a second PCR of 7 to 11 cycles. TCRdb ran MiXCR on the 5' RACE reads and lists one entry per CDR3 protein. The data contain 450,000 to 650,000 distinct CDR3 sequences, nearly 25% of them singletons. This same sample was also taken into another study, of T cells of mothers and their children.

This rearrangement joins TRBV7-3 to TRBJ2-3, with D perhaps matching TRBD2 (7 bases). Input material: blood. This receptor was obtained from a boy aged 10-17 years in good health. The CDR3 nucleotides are TGTGCCAGCAGCTTGGTCATAGGGGGGGCCGGCACAGATACGCAGTATTTT. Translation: CASSLVIGGAGTDTQYF.